The TCR beta chain described here comes from a study of post-analysis software for immune sequencing data. Study context: The courses of disease that were included comprised relapsing-remitting, secondary progressive and progressive-relapsing multiple sclerosis.

This clonotype was counted between two and nine times. What it binds is not known. cDNA libraries for TCR beta contained unique molecular identifiers. Each CDR3 protein gets one entry after TCRdb re-called the PCR reads with MiXCR. The data show roughly 800,000 distinct CDR3 sequences, about 53% seen once. Germline loops: CDR1 SGHAT, CDR2 FQNNGV. The CDR3 has 16 residues. Germline trimming cut 1 base from V and 3 bases from J; bases unmatched to any gene: 4. Overall study results and limits: Multiple sclerosis was associated with a significant reduction in normalized Chao1 diversity relative to controls. Patients used about five TRBV segments, including TRBV5-6, TRBV5-1 and TRBV20-1, more often than controls. Under the F measure, samples that were prepared in one batch clustered strongly together.

This sequence was found in a girl aged 10-17 years with multiple sclerosis. The rearrangement uses TRBV11-2 and TRBJ2-7; TRBD1 aligns across 12 bases. The sample taken for sequencing was blood. DNA for the CDR3: TGTGCCAGCAGCTTAGCACGGGACAGGGGGCTCTACGAGCAGTACTTC. It codes for CASSLARDRGLYEQYF. Filled out from reference TRBV11-2 and TRBJ2-7, the complete variable domain reads EAGVAQSPRYKIIEKRQSVAFWCNPISGHATLYWYQQILGQGPKLLIQFQNNGVVDDSQLPKDRFSAERLKGVDSTLKIQPAKLEDSAVYLCASSLARDRGLYEQYFGPGTRLTVT.